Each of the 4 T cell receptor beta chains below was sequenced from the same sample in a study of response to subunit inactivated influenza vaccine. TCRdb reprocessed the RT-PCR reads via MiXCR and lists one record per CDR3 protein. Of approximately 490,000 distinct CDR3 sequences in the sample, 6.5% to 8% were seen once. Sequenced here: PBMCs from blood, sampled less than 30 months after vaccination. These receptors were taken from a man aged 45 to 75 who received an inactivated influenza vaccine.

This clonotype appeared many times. CDR3 coding DNA: TGTGCCAGCAGTTTTCCTGTTACAGGGAACACTGAAGCTTTCTTT. Amino acid sequence: CASSFPVTGNTEAFF. The chain has TRBV5-5 and TRBJ1-1; D might be TRBD1 (5 bases). V was trimmed by 5 bases and J by 1 base, leaving 15 bases between them. Germline CDR1 reads SGHKS; CDR2 reads YYEKEE (reference sequence). CDR3 size: 15 residues.

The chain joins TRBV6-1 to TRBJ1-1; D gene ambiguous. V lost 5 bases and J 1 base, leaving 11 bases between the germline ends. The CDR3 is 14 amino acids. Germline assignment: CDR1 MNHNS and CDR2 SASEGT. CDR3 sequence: CASSTLWGNTEAFF. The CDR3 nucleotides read TGTGCCAGCAGTACCCTCTGGGGGAACACTGAAGCTTTCTTT.

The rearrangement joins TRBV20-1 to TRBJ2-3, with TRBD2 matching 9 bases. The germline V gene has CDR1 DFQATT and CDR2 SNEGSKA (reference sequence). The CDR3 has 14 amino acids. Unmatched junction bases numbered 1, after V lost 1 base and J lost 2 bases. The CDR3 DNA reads TGCAGTGCTAGAGTAGCGGGAGCCACAGATACGCAGTATTTT. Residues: CSARVAGATDTQYF.

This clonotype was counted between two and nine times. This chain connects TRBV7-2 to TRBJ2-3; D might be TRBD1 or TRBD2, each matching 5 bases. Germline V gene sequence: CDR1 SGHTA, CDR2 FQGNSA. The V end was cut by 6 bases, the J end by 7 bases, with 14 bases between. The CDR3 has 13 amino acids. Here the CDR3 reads CASRPMGENTQYF. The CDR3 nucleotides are TGTGCCAGCAGGCCCATGGGGGAAAATACGCAGTATTTT.